Following are 22 T cell receptor beta chains from one sample sequenced in a study of T cells in Graves' hyperthyroidism and ophthalmopathy. TCR beta CDR3 sequences were amplified from RNA transcripts. First-round RT-PCR targeting the TCR CDR3 was performed with the HTBI primer set. From the multiplex PCR reads, TCRdb called clonotypes with MiXCR, one entry per CDR3 protein. Of under 350,000 distinct CDR3 sequences in the sample, 17% were seen once. The source material was blood. The origin of the receptors is a woman in her sixties with Graves' ophthalmopathy.

This clonotype occurred a few times. A much larger clone sits a single nucleotide away, making a read error possible. This sequence joins TRBV5-1 and TRBJ2-3; D assignment may be TRBD1 or TRBD2 (5 bases each). The germline V gene has CDR1 SGHRS and CDR2 YFSETQ. Between the trimmed V and J ends, which lost 7 bases and 4 bases, there was a span of 22 bases. The CDR3 is 16 amino acids. CDR3 protein: CASGTEPGPAADTQYF. The DNA of the CDR3 is TGCGCCAGCGGCACCGAACCGGGACCGGCGGCAGATACGCAGTATTTT.

Many counts were recorded for this clonotype. The J gene is TRBJ1-2, the V gene TRBV15; D is unresolved. Germline V gives CDR1 LNHNV, CDR2 YYDKDF (reference sequence). The CDR3 is made up of 14 amino acids. Trimming took off 0 bases at V and 3 bases at J, with 8 bases between the two ends. CDR3 DNA sequence: TGTGCCACCAGCAGAGAGCGAAAAGACTATGGCTACACCTTC. It yields the protein CATSRERKDYGYTF. The complete variable domain, with remaining parts taken from reference TRBV15 and TRBJ1-2, reads DAMVIQNPRYQVTQFGKPVTLSCSQTLNHNVMYWYQQKSSQAPKLLFHYYDKDFNNEADTPDNFQSRRPNTSFCFLDIRSPGLGDTAMYLCATSRERKDYGYTFGSGTRLTVV.

The table lists this clonotype with many counts. The chain carries TRBV6-2 or TRBV6-3 and TRBJ1-2; TRBD1 aligns across 8 bases. The CDR3 consists of 13 residues. Looked up from germline, CDR1 is MNHEY and CDR2 is SVGEGT. With V trimmed by 2 bases and J by 8 bases, 4 bases remained unmatched. The CDR3 bases are TGTGCCAGCAGTTACCGGGACAGGTCCGGCTACACCTTC. It yields the protein CASSYRDRSGYTF.

In its sample, this clonotype was seen many times. This chain uses TRBV7-8 with TRBJ1-1; D is undetermined. This CDR3 has 13 amino acids. V dropped 5 bases and J dropped 1 base, with 8 bases sitting between them. Germline CDR1 SGHVS, CDR2 FQNEAQ. The CDR3 loop is CASSTQANTEAFF. Written as DNA, the CDR3 is TGTGCCAGCAGCACGCAGGCGAACACTGAAGCTTTCTTT.

The table lists this clonotype with many counts. The rearrangement links TRBV2 to TRBJ2-7; 8 positions agree with TRBD2. Losses at the gene ends were 4 bases for V and 5 bases for J; bases not matched to a gene: 7. This CDR3 is 14 amino acids long. The germline V gene has CDR1 SNHLY and CDR2 FYNNEI. The CDR3 loop is CASSGSGGLNEQYF. In DNA, the CDR3 is TGTGCCAGCAGTGGCTCGGGAGGGCTCAACGAGCAGTACTTC. Using reference TRBV2 and TRBJ2-7 for the parts outside the CDR3, the full variable domain is EPEVTQTPSHQVTQMGQEVILRCVPISNHLYFYWYRQILGQKVEFLVSFYNNEISEKSEIFDDQFSVERPDGSNFTLKIRSTKLEDSAMYFCASSGSGGLNEQYFGPGTRLTVT.

This clonotype was seen only once. The rearrangement uses TRBV12-3 or TRBV12-4 and TRBJ2-3, with D perhaps TRBD1 (6 bases). The CDR3 has 15 residues. V was shortened by 5 bases and J by 3 bases, with 15 bases between the two germline ends. CDR3 in amino acids: CASSGTIFSTDTQYF. The CDR3 region has the DNA TGTGCCAGCAGTGGGACAATTTTTTCTACAGATACGCAGTATTTT.

This clonotype turned up a few times. CDR3 sequence reads: CASSSGGGPDNEQFF. CDR3 sequence (DNA): TGTGCCAGCAGTTCTGGGGGCGGTCCTGACAATGAGCAGTTCTTC. This chain links TRBV6-1 with TRBJ2-1; perhaps TRBD1 as D (6 bases). V lost 5 bases, J lost 5 bases, and 16 bases lay in between. The germline CDR1 and CDR2 sequences are MNHNS and SASEGT. The CDR3 runs to 15 residues.

This clonotype was seen at least ten times. The rearrangement uses TRBV5-1 and TRBJ2-2; TRBD1 or TRBD2 may be the D gene (5 bases each). CDR1 is SGHRS and CDR2 is YFSETQ in the germline V gene. The CDR3 has 16 residues. Trimming shortened V by 4 bases and J by 6 bases, and 19 bases separated the two germline ends. This chain's CDR3 is CASSQGPLGDAGELFF. The CDR3 DNA reads as TGCGCCAGCAGCCAGGGACCGCTCGGGGACGCCGGGGAGCTGTTTTTT.

The V call is TRBV20-1, the J call TRBJ2-1; D remains unclear. Per germline, CDR1 DFQATT and CDR2 SNEGSKA (reference sequence). The CDR3 sequence is 13 residues long. The V gene lost 1 base and the J gene lost 8 bases, with 12 bases spanning the gap. The CDR3 DNA is TGCAGTGCTAGAGGATCCGCTGCCGATGAGCAGTTCTTC. Encoded protein: CSARGSAADEQFF.

This clonotype has ten or more counts. This chain joins TRBV7-9 and TRBJ1-5; the match to TRBD1 covers 7 bases. The CDR3 has 15 residues. Germline CDR1 SEHNR, CDR2 FQNEAQ (reference sequence). Trimming cost V 5 bases and J 6 bases; bases outside gene matches: 10. CDR3 DNA: TGTGCCAGCAGCACCGACAGGGAGGGGGGTCAGCCCCAGCATTTT. Translated, it gives CASSTDREGGQPQHF.

In its sample, this clonotype was seen once. The gene calls are TRBV20-1 and TRBJ2-3; D gene uncertain. The CDR3 runs to 10 residues. Per the germline V gene, CDR1 is DFQATT and CDR2 is SNEGSKA (reference sequence). V was trimmed by 6 bases and J by 5 bases, leaving 6 bases between them. The CDR3 reads CSAPLDTQYF. The CDR3 bases are TGCAGTGCACCGTTAGATACGCAGTATTTT.

The rearrangement joins TRBV5-4 to TRBJ2-5, with D perhaps TRBD2 (6 bases). The CDR3 loop spans 15 amino acids. V lost 1 base and J lost 5, with 15 bases in between. Germline CDR1 and CDR2: SGHNT and YYREEE (reference sequence). This CDR3 is CASSLRKGGEETQYF. DNA for the CDR3: TGTGCCAGCAGCTTGAGGAAGGGAGGAGAGGAGACCCAGTACTTC. The entire variable domain, with the rest obtained from reference TRBV5-4 and TRBJ2-5, is as follows: ETGVTQSPTHLIKTRGQQVTLRCSSQSGHNTVSWYQQALGQGPQFIFQYYREEENGRGNFPPRFSGLQFPNYSSELNVNALELDDSALYLCASSLRKGGEETQYFGPGTRLLVL.

V usage is TRBV5-4 and J usage is TRBJ1-1, with 7 bases fitting TRBD1. This CDR3 is 16 amino acids long. Per germline, CDR1 SGHNT and CDR2 YYREEE (reference sequence). J was trimmed by 4 bases and V by 3 bases; bases with no gene match: 12. CDR3 residues: CASSSKTGRSFTEAFF. In DNA form, the CDR3 reads TGTGCCAGCAGCTCAAAGACAGGGCGCAGTTTCACTGAAGCTTTCTTT.

CDR3 region: CAISAGTVAGKLFF. The CDR3 coding sequence is TGTGCCATCAGTGCCGGGACAGTAGCTGGAAAACTGTTTTTT. The V and J genes are TRBV10-3 and TRBJ1-4, with TRBD1 matching over 7 bases. Looked up from germline, CDR1 is ENHRY and CDR2 is SYGVKD. The V and J ends lost 4 bases and 10 bases, in that order; junction bases with no gene match: 9. CDR3 size: 14 residues.

The V gene is TRBV5-5, the J gene TRBJ2-7; D gene uncertain. The germline gives CDR1 SGHKS, CDR2 YYEKEE (reference sequence). The CDR3 spans 13 residues. The V and J ends lost 0 bases and 6 bases respectively, with 10 bases between them. The CDR3 DNA follows: TGTGCCAGCAGCTTGGATCCGCGTTTCGAGCAGTACTTC. Translating it yields CASSLDPRFEQYF.

This clonotype has a handful of counts. The chain links TRBV9 to TRBJ1-2; 9 nucleotides agree with TRBD1. The CDR3 extends over 13 amino acids. J was trimmed by 8 bases and V by 7 bases; bases with no gene match: 9. Germline lookup yields CDR1 SGDLS and CDR2 YYNGEE. The chain's CDR3 is CASGPQGAGGYTF. The DNA for the CDR3 is TGTGCCAGCGGGCCACAGGGGGCGGGAGGCTACACCTTC.

This clonotype was picked up many times. V and J are TRBV7-2 and TRBJ2-3; maybe TRBD2 (6 bases). Trimming took 1 base from V and 1 from J, leaving 12 bases between them. The CDR3 is made up of 16 amino acids. Germline V gene sequence: CDR1 SGHTA, CDR2 FQGNSA. CDR3 coding DNA: TGTGCCAGCAGCTTAGTCTCTAGCGATCGCACAGATACGCAGTATTTT. Translated: CASSLVSSDRTDTQYF.

This clonotype was recorded a few times. V usage is TRBV6-2 or TRBV6-3 and J usage is TRBJ1-5; no firm D call. Germline V CDR1 and CDR2: MNHEY, SVGEGT. V shed 9 bases and J shed 4 bases, with 7 bases lying between them. This CDR3 is 11 amino acids long. The CDR3 nucleotides are TGTGCCAGGGTGACGAATCAGCCCCAGCATTTT. It yields the protein CARVTNQPQHF.

This clonotype was seen once. The V gene is TRBV7-9, the J gene TRBJ1-1; maybe TRBD1 (6 bases). Germline CDR1 and CDR2: SEHNR and FQNEAQ (reference sequence). There are 15 residues in the CDR3. Deletions cut 8 bases from V and 0 bases from J, with 16 bases between. For the CDR3, the DNA is TGTGCCAGCTACCTAGGGGCAGGGGTGAACACTGAAGCTTTCTTT. Amino acids: CASYLGAGVNTEAFF.

This rearrangement joins TRBV6-1 to TRBJ2-6; D uncertain. V was clipped by 6 bases and J by 0 bases, with 12 bases between them. Germline V gene data show CDR1 as MNHNS and CDR2 as SASEGT. This CDR3 is 16 amino acids long. The DNA of the CDR3 is TGTGCCAGCAGCCATCTGTCCGGCTCTGGGGCCAACGTCCTGACTTTC. As protein: CASSHLSGSGANVLTF.

This clonotype was recorded at least ten times. V usage is TRBV6-1 and J usage is TRBJ1-1, with TRBD1 matching over 7 bases. Germline-derived CDR1 and CDR2 are MNHNS and SASEGT. CDR3 size: 15 residues. V lost 5 bases to trimming and J lost 0 bases; unmatched junction nucleotides: 6. The CDR3 nucleotides are TGTGCCAGCAGTAGACAGGGAGACTTGAACACTGAAGCTTTCTTT. It encodes CASSRQGDLNTEAFF.

This clonotype was recorded at least ten times. This chain links TRBV20-1 with TRBJ1-5; D is possibly TRBD1 (5 bases). In germline, CDR1 is DFQATT, CDR2 SNEGSKA (reference sequence). This CDR3 spans 14 amino acids. V gave up 5 bases and J gave up 2 bases, with 13 bases separating them. CDR3 in DNA: TGCAGTGCTTGGGGGGGTGGAGGCAATCAGCCCCAGCATTTT. Amino acids: CSAWGGGGNQPQHF.